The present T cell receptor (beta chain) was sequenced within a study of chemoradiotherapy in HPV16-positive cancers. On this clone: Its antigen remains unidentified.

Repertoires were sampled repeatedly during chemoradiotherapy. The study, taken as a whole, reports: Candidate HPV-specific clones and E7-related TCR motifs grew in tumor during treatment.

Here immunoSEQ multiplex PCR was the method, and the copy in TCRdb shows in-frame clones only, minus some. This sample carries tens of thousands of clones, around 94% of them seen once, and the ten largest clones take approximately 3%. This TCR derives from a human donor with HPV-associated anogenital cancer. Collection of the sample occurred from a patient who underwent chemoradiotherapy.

CDR3 in DNA: TGCAGCGTTGACGGACAGGGGTTCGACGAGCAGTACTTC. It specifies CSVDGQGFDEQYF. The V and J genes are TRBV29-1 and TRBJ2-7, with 9 bases identical to TRBD1. Germline V gives CDR1 SQVTM, CDR2 ANQGSEA. The CDR3 has 13 amino acids. Trimming cost V 3 bases and J 5 bases; bases outside gene matches: 5.